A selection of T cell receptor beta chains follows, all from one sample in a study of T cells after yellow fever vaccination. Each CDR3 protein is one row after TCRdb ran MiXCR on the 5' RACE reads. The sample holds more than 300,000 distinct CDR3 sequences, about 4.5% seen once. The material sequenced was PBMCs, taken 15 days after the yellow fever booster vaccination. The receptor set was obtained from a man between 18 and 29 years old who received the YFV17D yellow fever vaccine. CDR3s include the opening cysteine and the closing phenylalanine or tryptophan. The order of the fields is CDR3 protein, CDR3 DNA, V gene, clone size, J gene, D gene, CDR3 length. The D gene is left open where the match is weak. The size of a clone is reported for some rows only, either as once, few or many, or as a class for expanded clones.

cdr3_aa: CASSSSVRGEGTEAFF; cdr3_nt: TGTGCCAGCAGCTCATCGGTTCGGGGGGAGGGAACTGAAGCTTTCTTT; v_call: TRBV5-5; clone_size: few; j_call: TRBJ1-1; d_call: -; cdr3_length: 16
cdr3_aa: CASSLSGAYIQYF; cdr3_nt: TGTGCCAGCAGCCTCTCAGGGGCATACATTCAGTACTTC; v_call: TRBV5-6; clone_size: few; j_call: TRBJ2-4; d_call: -; cdr3_length: 13
cdr3_aa: CASSRGASGPFGNTIYF; cdr3_nt: TGCGCCAGCAGCCGGGGGGCCTCAGGACCATTCGGGAACACCATATATTTT; v_call: TRBV4-1; clone_size: many; j_call: TRBJ1-3; d_call: -; cdr3_length: 17
cdr3_aa: CASSSPPGVQYF; cdr3_nt: TGTGCCAGCAGCAGCCCCCCAGGGGTCCAGTACTTC; v_call: TRBV7-7; clone_size: many; j_call: TRBJ2-5; d_call: -; cdr3_length: 12
cdr3_aa: CSARVPSGAQRSPLHF; cdr3_nt: TGCAGTGCTAGAGTCCCATCAGGGGCGCAAAGGTCACCCCTCCACTTT; v_call: TRBV20-1; clone_size: many; j_call: TRBJ1-6; d_call: -; cdr3_length: 16
cdr3_aa: CSALPRGNYGYTF; cdr3_nt: TGCAGTGCTCTACCGAGGGGTAACTATGGCTACACCTTC; v_call: TRBV20-1; clone_size: -; j_call: TRBJ1-2; d_call: -; cdr3_length: 13
cdr3_aa: CASSYSGPRYEQYF; cdr3_nt: TGTGCCAGCAGCTATTCGGGACCTCGATACGAGCAGTACTTC; v_call: TRBV7-8; clone_size: -; j_call: TRBJ2-7; d_call: -; cdr3_length: 14
cdr3_aa: CASTTGGSYNEQFF; cdr3_nt: TGTGCCAGCACCACAGGGGGGAGTTACAATGAGCAGTTCTTC; v_call: TRBV27; clone_size: -; j_call: TRBJ2-1; d_call: TRBD1; cdr3_length: 14
cdr3_aa: CASSQSPVNSGNTIYF; cdr3_nt: TGTGCCAGCAGCCAGTCCCCTGTCAACTCTGGAAACACCATATATTTT; v_call: TRBV7-9; clone_size: many; j_call: TRBJ1-3; d_call: -; cdr3_length: 16
cdr3_aa: CASSLTWRTEAFF; cdr3_nt: TGTGCCAGCAGCTTAACGTGGAGGACTGAAGCTTTCTTT; v_call: TRBV7-3; clone_size: many; j_call: TRBJ1-1; d_call: -; cdr3_length: 13
cdr3_aa: CSEITGGTEAFF; cdr3_nt: TGCAGCGAGATAACAGGGGGCACTGAAGCTTTCTTT; v_call: TRBV29-1; clone_size: -; j_call: TRBJ1-1; d_call: TRBD1; cdr3_length: 12
cdr3_aa: CSASGGLSGANVLTF; cdr3_nt: TGCAGTGCTAGCGGGGGCCTCTCTGGGGCCAACGTCCTGACTTTC; v_call: TRBV20-1; clone_size: -; j_call: TRBJ2-6; d_call: -; cdr3_length: 15
cdr3_aa: CASSPYRAGAGEQYF; cdr3_nt: TGTGCCAGCTCACCGTACAGGGCAGGTGCGGGGGAGCAGTACTTC; v_call: TRBV18; clone_size: few; j_call: TRBJ2-7; d_call: -; cdr3_length: 15
cdr3_aa: CAVRVEAYEQYF; cdr3_nt: TGTGCCGTAAGGGTAGAGGCTTACGAGCAGTACTTC; v_call: TRBV29-1; clone_size: many; j_call: TRBJ2-7; d_call: -; cdr3_length: 12
cdr3_aa: CASSDAGREQYF; cdr3_nt: TGTGCCAGCAGCGACGCGGGGCGCGAGCAGTACTTC; v_call: TRBV6-5; clone_size: many; j_call: TRBJ2-7; d_call: -; cdr3_length: 12
cdr3_aa: CARRGRTDTQYF; cdr3_nt: TGTGCCAGAAGGGGGCGCACAGATACGCAGTATTTT; v_call: TRBV14; clone_size: few; j_call: TRBJ2-3; d_call: TRBD1; cdr3_length: 12
cdr3_aa: CASRIAGTGEDTEAFF; cdr3_nt: TGTGCCAGCAGAATAGCCGGGACAGGGGAAGACACTGAAGCTTTCTTT; v_call: TRBV7-9; clone_size: many; j_call: TRBJ1-1; d_call: TRBD1; cdr3_length: 16
cdr3_aa: CASSFTPDPADTQYF; cdr3_nt: TGCGCCAGCAGCTTCACCCCAGATCCAGCAGATACGCAGTATTTT; v_call: TRBV5-1; clone_size: -; j_call: TRBJ2-3; d_call: -; cdr3_length: 15
cdr3_aa: CASSYSKVLPKMNTEAFF; cdr3_nt: TGTGCCAGCAGTTACTCGAAGGTTCTACCAAAGATGAACACTGAAGCTTTCTTT; v_call: TRBV6-2/TRBV6-3; clone_size: many; j_call: TRBJ1-1; d_call: -; cdr3_length: 18
cdr3_aa: CASSLYPGGANVLTF; cdr3_nt: TGTGCCAGCAGTTTATACCCCGGGGGGGCCAACGTCCTGACTTTC; v_call: TRBV27; clone_size: -; j_call: TRBJ2-6; d_call: -; cdr3_length: 15
cdr3_aa: CASIIYGGYGYTF; cdr3_nt: TGTGCCAGCATCATTTACGGGGGCTATGGCTACACCTTC; v_call: TRBV12-3/TRBV12-4; clone_size: -; j_call: TRBJ1-2; d_call: -; cdr3_length: 13
cdr3_aa: CAISQRGDLNSYNEQFF; cdr3_nt: TGTGCCATCTCTCAGCGGGGGGACCTTAACTCCTACAATGAGCAGTTCTTC; v_call: TRBV10-3; clone_size: -; j_call: TRBJ2-1; d_call: TRBD2; cdr3_length: 17
cdr3_aa: CASSLLDREKAFF; cdr3_nt: TGTGCCAGCAGCCTTCTTGACAGGGAAAAAGCTTTCTTT; v_call: TRBV5-5; clone_size: -; j_call: TRBJ1-1; d_call: TRBD1; cdr3_length: 13
cdr3_aa: CASRSTRSPQYF; cdr3_nt: TGTGCCAGCAGGAGCACCCGCAGCCCCCAGTACTTC; v_call: TRBV6-2/TRBV6-3; clone_size: many; j_call: TRBJ2-7; d_call: -; cdr3_length: 12
cdr3_aa: CASSLVGGPNYGYTF; cdr3_nt: TGTGCCAGCAGCTTAGTGGGCGGCCCTAACTATGGCTACACCTTC; v_call: TRBV7-9; clone_size: -; j_call: TRBJ1-2; d_call: -; cdr3_length: 15
cdr3_aa: CASSLGTRPRGDEQFF; cdr3_nt: TGTGCCAGCAGTTTAGGGACTAGGCCCCGTGGGGATGAGCAGTTCTTC; v_call: TRBV27; clone_size: few; j_call: TRBJ2-1; d_call: TRBD2; cdr3_length: 16
cdr3_aa: CASSWRINSPLHF; cdr3_nt: TGCGCCAGCAGTTGGAGGATTAATTCACCCCTCCACTTT; v_call: TRBV4-1; clone_size: -; j_call: TRBJ1-6; d_call: -; cdr3_length: 13
cdr3_aa: CASSQTVWGVPTEAFF; cdr3_nt: TGCGCCAGCAGCCAGACCGTTTGGGGGGTCCCCACTGAAGCTTTCTTT; v_call: TRBV4-3; clone_size: -; j_call: TRBJ1-1; d_call: -; cdr3_length: 16
cdr3_aa: CSASLAGVTDTQYF; cdr3_nt: TGCAGTGCTAGTCTCGCGGGAGTCACAGATACGCAGTATTTT; v_call: TRBV20-1; clone_size: -; j_call: TRBJ2-3; d_call: TRBD2; cdr3_length: 14
cdr3_aa: CASSDPRSGPLYEQYF; cdr3_nt: TGCGCCAGCAGTGACCCCCGTTCAGGTCCGCTCTACGAGCAGTACTTC; v_call: TRBV10-1; clone_size: -; j_call: TRBJ2-7; d_call: -; cdr3_length: 16
cdr3_aa: CASSLPRGGASTYNEQFF; cdr3_nt: TGTGCCAGCAGCTTACCCCGCGGGGGGGCCAGTACTTACAATGAGCAGTTCTTC; v_call: TRBV7-8; clone_size: -; j_call: TRBJ2-1; d_call: TRBD2; cdr3_length: 18
cdr3_aa: CASSQDSGFGETQYF; cdr3_nt: TGTGCCAGCAGCCAAGATTCAGGGTTCGGGGAGACCCAGTACTTC; v_call: TRBV4-2; clone_size: few; j_call: TRBJ2-5; d_call: -; cdr3_length: 15
cdr3_aa: CASTSRTAGGSEAFF; cdr3_nt: TGTGCCAGCACCTCCCGGACGGCGGGGGGGTCAGAAGCTTTCTTT; v_call: TRBV25-1; clone_size: many; j_call: TRBJ1-1; d_call: -; cdr3_length: 15
cdr3_aa: CASSQALRSSGNTIYF; cdr3_nt: TGTGCCAGCAGCCAAGCCCTGCGGAGCTCTGGAAACACCATATATTTT; v_call: TRBV4-2; clone_size: many; j_call: TRBJ1-3; d_call: -; cdr3_length: 16
cdr3_aa: CSANRGVGQPQHF; cdr3_nt: TGCAGTGCGAACAGGGGGGTCGGTCAGCCCCAGCATTTT; v_call: TRBV20-1; clone_size: many; j_call: TRBJ1-5; d_call: TRBD1; cdr3_length: 13
cdr3_aa: CASSQEGKAFF; cdr3_nt: TGTGCCAGCAGCCAAGAAGGGAAAGCTTTCTTT; v_call: TRBV4-2; clone_size: many; j_call: TRBJ1-1; d_call: -; cdr3_length: 11
cdr3_aa: CASSYRLSSLNYEQYF; cdr3_nt: TGTGCCAGCAGTTATAGGCTCTCGAGCCTGAACTACGAGCAGTACTTC; v_call: TRBV6-2/TRBV6-3; clone_size: few; j_call: TRBJ2-7; d_call: -; cdr3_length: 16
cdr3_aa: CASSVDGRDEQYF; cdr3_nt: TGTGCCAGCAGCGTAGACGGGAGGGACGAGCAGTACTTC; v_call: TRBV9; clone_size: few; j_call: TRBJ2-7; d_call: TRBD2; cdr3_length: 13
cdr3_aa: CASSDWVGTLPHNEQFF; cdr3_nt: TGTGCCAGCAGTGACTGGGTTGGAACGCTTCCTCACAATGAGCAGTTCTTC; v_call: TRBV6-1; clone_size: many; j_call: TRBJ2-1; d_call: -; cdr3_length: 17
cdr3_aa: CASSLGGRGVTEAFF; cdr3_nt: TGTGCCAGCAGCTTAGGGGGGCGGGGCGTGACTGAAGCTTTCTTT; v_call: TRBV7-6; clone_size: many; j_call: TRBJ1-1; d_call: -; cdr3_length: 15
cdr3_aa: CASSLGRATNTEAFF; cdr3_nt: TGTGCCAGCAGCTTAGGGCGGGCGACGAACACTGAAGCTTTCTTT; v_call: TRBV7-2; clone_size: many; j_call: TRBJ1-1; d_call: -; cdr3_length: 15